The T cell receptor beta chain described here comes from a study of OX40 agonist ivuxolimab in advanced cancers. TCRdb's copy holds only in-frame clones and misses some; the assay was immunoSEQ multiplex PCR. The sample shows roughly 90,000 clones, roughly 93% of them seen only once. The TCR was taken from an adult with an advanced solid tumor such as melanoma, head and neck, liver or kidney cancer. This material consisted of CD4+ or CD8+ T cells sorted from blood, taken in a trial of the OX40 agonist ivuxolimab.

CDR3 loop: CASSLLVGSGANVLTF. The CDR3, as DNA: TGTGCCAGCAGTTTATTAGTGGGCTCTGGGGCCAACGTCCTGACTTTC. The J gene is TRBJ2-6, the V gene TRBV28, with D unclear. Germline V gene data show CDR1 as MDHEN and CDR2 as SYDVKM. This CDR3 region has 16 residues. V was clipped by 1 base and J by 0 bases, with 7 bases between them.